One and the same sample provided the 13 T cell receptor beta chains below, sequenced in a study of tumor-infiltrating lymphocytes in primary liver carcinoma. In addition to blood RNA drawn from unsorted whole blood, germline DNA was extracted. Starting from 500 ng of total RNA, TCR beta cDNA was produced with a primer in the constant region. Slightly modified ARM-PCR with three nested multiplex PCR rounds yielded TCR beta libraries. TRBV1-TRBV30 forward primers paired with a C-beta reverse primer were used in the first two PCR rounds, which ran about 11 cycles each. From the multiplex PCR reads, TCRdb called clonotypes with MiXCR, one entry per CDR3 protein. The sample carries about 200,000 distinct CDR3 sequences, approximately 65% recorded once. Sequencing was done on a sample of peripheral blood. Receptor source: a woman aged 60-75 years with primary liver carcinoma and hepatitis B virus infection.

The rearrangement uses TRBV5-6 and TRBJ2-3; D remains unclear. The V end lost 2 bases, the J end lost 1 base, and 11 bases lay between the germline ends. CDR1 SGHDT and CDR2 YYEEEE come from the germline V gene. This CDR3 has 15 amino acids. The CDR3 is CASSFFDGRTDTQYF. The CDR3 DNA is TGTGCCAGCAGCTTCTTTGACGGTCGCACAGATACGCAGTATTTT.

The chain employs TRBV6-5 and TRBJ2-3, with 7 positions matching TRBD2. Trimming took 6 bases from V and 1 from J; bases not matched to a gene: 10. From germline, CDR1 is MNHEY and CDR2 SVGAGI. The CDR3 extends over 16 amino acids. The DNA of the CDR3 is TGTGCCAGCAGGGGGGGTGGGGCGGGAGGCACAGATACGCAGTATTTT. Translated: CASRGGGAGGTDTQYF.

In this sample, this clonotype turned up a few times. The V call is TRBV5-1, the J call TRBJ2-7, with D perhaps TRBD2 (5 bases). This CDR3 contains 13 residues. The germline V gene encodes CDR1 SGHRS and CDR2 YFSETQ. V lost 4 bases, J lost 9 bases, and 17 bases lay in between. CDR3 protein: CASSPDTRARQYF. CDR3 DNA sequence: TGCGCCAGCAGCCCGGATACTAGGGCACGGCAGTACTTC.

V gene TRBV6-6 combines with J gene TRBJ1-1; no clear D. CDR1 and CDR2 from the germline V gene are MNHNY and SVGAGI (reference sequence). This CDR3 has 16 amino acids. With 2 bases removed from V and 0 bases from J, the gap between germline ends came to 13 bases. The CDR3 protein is CASSYGPGDLNTEAFF. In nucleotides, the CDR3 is TGTGCCAGCAGTTACGGACCAGGAGATTTGAACACTGAAGCTTTCTTT.

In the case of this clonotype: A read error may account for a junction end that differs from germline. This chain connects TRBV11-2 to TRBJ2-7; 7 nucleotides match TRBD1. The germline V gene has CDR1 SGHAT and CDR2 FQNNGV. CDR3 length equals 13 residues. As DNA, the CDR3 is TGTGCCAGCGGCTTGGGACAGATCTACGACCAGTACTTC. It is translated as CASGLGQIYDQYF.

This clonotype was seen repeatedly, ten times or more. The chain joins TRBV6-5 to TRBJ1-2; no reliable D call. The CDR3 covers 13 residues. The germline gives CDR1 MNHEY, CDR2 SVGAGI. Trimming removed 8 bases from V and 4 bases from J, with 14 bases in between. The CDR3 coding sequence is TGTGCCAGCGGTATGACAAACCTCTATGGCTACACCTTC. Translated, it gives CASGMTNLYGYTF.

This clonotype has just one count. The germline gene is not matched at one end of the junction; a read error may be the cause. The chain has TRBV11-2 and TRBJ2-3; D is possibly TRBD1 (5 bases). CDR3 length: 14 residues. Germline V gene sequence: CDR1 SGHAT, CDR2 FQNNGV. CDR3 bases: TGTGCCGGCAGGCTATCACAGGAAGCTGAAACGCAGTATTTT. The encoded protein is CAGRLSQEAETQYF.

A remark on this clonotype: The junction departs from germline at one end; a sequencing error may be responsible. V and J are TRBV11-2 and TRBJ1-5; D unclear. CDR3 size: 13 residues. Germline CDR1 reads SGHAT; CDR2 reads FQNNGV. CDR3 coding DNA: TGTGCCAGCAGGACCACTAGCAATCAGCCCCAACATTTT. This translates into CASRTTSNQPQHF.

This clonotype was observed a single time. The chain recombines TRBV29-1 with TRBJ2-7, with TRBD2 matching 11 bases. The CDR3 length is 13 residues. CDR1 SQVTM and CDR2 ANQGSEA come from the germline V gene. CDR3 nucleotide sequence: TGCATCGGGGGACTAGCGGAAGACTACGAGCAGTACTTC. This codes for CIGGLAEDYEQYF.

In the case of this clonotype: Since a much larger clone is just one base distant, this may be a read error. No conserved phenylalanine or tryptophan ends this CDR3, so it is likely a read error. This CDR3 is CSVRGENYGYTS. The CDR3 bases are TGCAGCGTCCGTGGAGAGAACTATGGCTACACCTCC. The chain uses TRBV29-1 and TRBJ1-2; D not certain. This CDR3 region has 12 residues. CDR1 SQVTM and CDR2 ANQGSEA come from the germline V gene. Trimming stripped 6 bases from V and 2 bases from J, with 10 bases between.

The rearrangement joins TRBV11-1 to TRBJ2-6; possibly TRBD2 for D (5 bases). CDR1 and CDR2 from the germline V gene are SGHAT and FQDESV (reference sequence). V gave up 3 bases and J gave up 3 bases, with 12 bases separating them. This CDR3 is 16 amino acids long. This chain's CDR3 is CASSFTAGFGANVLTF. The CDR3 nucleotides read TGTGCCAGCAGCTTCACGGCGGGCTTTGGGGCCAACGTCCTGACTTTC.

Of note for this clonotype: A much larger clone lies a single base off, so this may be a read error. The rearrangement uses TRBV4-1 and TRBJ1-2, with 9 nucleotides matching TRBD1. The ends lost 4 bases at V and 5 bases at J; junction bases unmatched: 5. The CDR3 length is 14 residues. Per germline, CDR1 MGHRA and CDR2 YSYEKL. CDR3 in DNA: TGCGCCAGCAGCCCCGGGACAGGGATATATGGCTACACCTTC. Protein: CASSPGTGIYGYTF.

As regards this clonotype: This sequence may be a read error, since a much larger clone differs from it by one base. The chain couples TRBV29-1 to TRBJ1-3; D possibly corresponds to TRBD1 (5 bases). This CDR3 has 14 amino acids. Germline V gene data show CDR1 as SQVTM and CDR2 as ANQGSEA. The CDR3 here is CRVADTLLGNTIYF. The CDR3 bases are TGCCGCGTTGCGGACACCCTCCTGGGAAACACCATATATTTT.